What follows are 8 T cell receptor beta chains derived from one specimen sequenced in a study of T cells in tuberculosis. Cells were sorted from thawed PBMC rested overnight and stained with GMM-loaded CD1B tetramer, viability dye and anti-CD3. The CD1B tetramers carried C32 glucose monomycolate purified from Rhodococcus equi. Profiling relied on immunoSEQ multiplex PCR, and the TCRdb table lists in-frame clones only, not all of them. The sample includes some 60,000 clones, about four fifths seen only once; the top ten take around 13%. The sample comprised CD1b-GMM tetramer-negative cells sorted from PBMCs. These receptors were taken from an adult woman with latent tuberculosis.

V and J are TRBV9 and TRBJ2-1; a weak D match, TRBD1 (5 bases). CDR1 is SGDLS, CDR2 YYNGEE, per germline. V lost 0 bases to trimming and J lost 5 bases, with 6 bases between them. The CDR3 has 13 amino acids. CDR3 loop: CASSVGQHNEQFF. As DNA, the CDR3 is TGTGCCAGCAGCGTAGGACAGCACAATGAGCAGTTCTTC. The full variable domain, its missing parts supplied by reference TRBV9 and TRBJ2-1, is DSGVTQTPKHLITATGQRVTLRCSPRSGDLSVYWYQQSLDQGLQFLIQYYNGEERAKGNILERFSAQQFPDLHSELNLSSLELGDSALYFCASSVGQHNEQFFGPGTRLTVL.

This clone was detected a few times. V is TRBV12-5 and J is TRBJ2-3; 9 bases agree with TRBD1. Germline lookup yields CDR1 LGHNT and CDR2 FRNRAP. This CDR3 spans 16 amino acids. The trim removed 6 bases at V and 4 bases at J, leaving 11 bases unmatched. CDR3 coding DNA: TGTGCTAGTGGCCGCGGACAGGGGCGTCACGCAGATACGCAGTATTTT. It codes for CASGRGQGRHADTQYF.

The rearrangement links TRBV19 to TRBJ1-6, with 7 nucleotides matching TRBD1. V shed 5 bases, J shed 5 bases, and the junction held 9 bases outside the gene matches. Germline lookup yields CDR1 LNHDA and CDR2 SQIVND (reference sequence). The CDR3 extends over 16 amino acids. The CDR3 region has the DNA TGTGCCAGTAGTTCCCACCGGGACAGAGATAATTCACCCCTCCACTTT. It is translated as CASSSHRDRDNSPLHF.

This chain connects TRBV28 to TRBJ1-1; a weak D match, TRBD1 (5 bases). CDR3 length: 16 residues. Germline V lookup: CDR1 MDHEN, CDR2 SYDVKM. Trimming removed 8 bases at V and 8 bases at J, with 27 bases between. This CDR3 is CASPPHPSGIPSEAFF. The DNA of the CDR3 is TGTGCCAGCCCCCCTCACCCATCAGGGATCCCCTCGGAAGCTTTCTTT. The full variable domain, completed using reference TRBV28 and TRBJ1-1, is DVKVTQSSRYLVKRTGEKVFLECVQDMDHENMFWYRQDPGLGLRLIYFSYDVKMKEKGDIPEGYSVSREKKERFSLILESASTNQTSMYLCASPPHPSGIPSEAFFGQGTRLTVV.

This sequence joins TRBV7-8 and TRBJ1-1; 7 bases are a match to TRBD1. Germline CDR1 and CDR2: SGHVS and FQNEAQ. With 1 base clipped from V and 6 bases from J, the junction kept 8 bases outside the gene matches. CDR3 length equals 15 residues. The CDR3 nucleotides are TGTGCCAGCAGCTTAGATAAGGGGGCGCGATCTGAAGCTTTCTTT. Amino acid sequence: CASSLDKGARSEAFF.

This chain links TRBV19 with TRBJ1-4; 7 bases match TRBD1. This CDR3 is built from 14 residues. Germline loops: CDR1 LNHDA, CDR2 SQIVND (reference sequence). V trimming: 7 bases; J trimming: 7 bases; junction bases outside the gene matches: 9. The CDR3 spells CASNTGVGSEKLFF. In nucleotides, the CDR3 is TGTGCCAGTAATACAGGGGTCGGGAGTGAAAAACTGTTTTTT.

The chain has TRBV28 and TRBJ1-5, with 8 bases identical to TRBD1. Losses at the gene ends were 3 bases for V and 2 bases for J; bases not matched to a gene: 9. CDR3 size: 17 residues. Germline V gene data show CDR1 as MDHEN and CDR2 as SYDVKM. The chain's CDR3 is CASSFWTGSMGNQPQHF. The DNA for the CDR3 is TGTGCCAGCAGTTTCTGGACAGGGTCAATGGGCAATCAGCCCCAGCATTTT.

The rearrangement links TRBV6-1 to TRBJ2-5; the D gene is possibly TRBD1 (6 bases). There are 13 residues in the CDR3. Looked up from germline, CDR1 is MNHNS and CDR2 is SASEGT. The V end lost 8 bases, the J end lost 4 bases, and 14 bases lay between the germline ends. DNA for the CDR3: TGTGCCAGCGGCTTTGGGGGCGGAGAGACCCAGTACTTC. Translation gives CASGFGGGETQYF.